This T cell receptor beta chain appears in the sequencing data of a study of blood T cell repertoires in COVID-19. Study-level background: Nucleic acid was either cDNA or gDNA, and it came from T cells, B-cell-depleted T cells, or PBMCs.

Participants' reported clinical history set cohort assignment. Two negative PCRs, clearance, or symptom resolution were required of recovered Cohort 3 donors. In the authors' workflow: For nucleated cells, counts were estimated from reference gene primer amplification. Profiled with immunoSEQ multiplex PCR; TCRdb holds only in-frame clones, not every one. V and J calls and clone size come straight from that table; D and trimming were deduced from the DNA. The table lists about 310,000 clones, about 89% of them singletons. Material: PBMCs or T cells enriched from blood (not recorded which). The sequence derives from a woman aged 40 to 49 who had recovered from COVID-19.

The CDR3 protein is CASSQPGGGGPLHF. DNA of the CDR3: TGTGCCAGCAGCCAACCCGGGGGAGGGGGACCCCTCCACTTT. V gene TRBV3-1 (or the pseudogene TRBV3-2) combines with J gene TRBJ1-6, with TRBD1 as a possible D gene (6 bases). This CDR3 is built from 14 residues. Deletions cut 2 bases from V and 12 bases from J, with 14 bases between. Germline V gene lookup returns CDR1 LGHDT and CDR2 YNNKEL (reference sequence).